This record concerns one T cell receptor beta chain sequence. The germline V gene has CDR1 ENHRY and CDR2 SYGVKD. The CDR3 length is 13 residues. The germline V and J ends were trimmed by 7 bases and 4 bases, with 13 bases remaining between them. The primer mix had 60 Vbeta and 13 Jbeta primers. Clones were read by immunoSEQ multiplex PCR, and TCRdb kept only the in-frame ones, dropping some. The table lists roughly 100,000 clones, approximately 64% of them singletons. The data were obtained in a study of cytomegalovirus exposure and HLA in healthy donors. This TCR derives from a woman between 50 and 59 years old in good health and CMV-seronegative. The sample was PBMCs. The chain couples TRBV10-3 to TRBJ1-2; D is unresolved. The CDR3 sequence is CAITSPDTYGYTF. The CDR3 DNA sequence: TGTGCCATCACTAGCCCCGACACCTATGGCTACACCTTC.